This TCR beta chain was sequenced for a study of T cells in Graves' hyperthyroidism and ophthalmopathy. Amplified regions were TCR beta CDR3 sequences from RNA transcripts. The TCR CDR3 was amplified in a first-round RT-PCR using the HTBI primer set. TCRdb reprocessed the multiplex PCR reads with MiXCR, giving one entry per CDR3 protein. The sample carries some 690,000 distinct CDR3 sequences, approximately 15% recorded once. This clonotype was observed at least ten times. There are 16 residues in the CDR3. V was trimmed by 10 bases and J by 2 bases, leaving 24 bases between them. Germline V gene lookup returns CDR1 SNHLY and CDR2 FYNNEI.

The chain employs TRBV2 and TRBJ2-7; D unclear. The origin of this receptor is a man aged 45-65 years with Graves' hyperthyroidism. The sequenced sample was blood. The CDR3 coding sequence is TGTGCCAACACTCCAAAATCAGGAAAGTCAGCCTACGAGCAGTACTTC. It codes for CANTPKSGKSAYEQYF. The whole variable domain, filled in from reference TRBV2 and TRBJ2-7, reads EPEVTQTPSHQVTQMGQEVILRCVPISNHLYFYWYRQILGQKVEFLVSFYNNEISEKSEIFDDQFSVERPDGSNFTLKIRSTKLEDSAMYFCANTPKSGKSAYEQYFGPGTRLTVT.